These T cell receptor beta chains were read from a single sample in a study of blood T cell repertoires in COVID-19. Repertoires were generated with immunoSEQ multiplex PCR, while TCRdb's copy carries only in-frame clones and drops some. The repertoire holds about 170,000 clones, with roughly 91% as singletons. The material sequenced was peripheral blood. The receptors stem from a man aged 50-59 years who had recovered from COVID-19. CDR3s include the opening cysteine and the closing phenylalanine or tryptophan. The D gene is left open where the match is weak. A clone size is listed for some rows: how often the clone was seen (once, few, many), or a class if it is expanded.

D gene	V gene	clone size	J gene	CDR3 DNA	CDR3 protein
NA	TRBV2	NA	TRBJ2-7	TGTGCCAGCAAGGCTAGTCTTCTCTACGAGCAGTACTTC	CASKASLLYEQYF
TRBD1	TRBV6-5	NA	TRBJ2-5	TGTGCCCCCGGACAGGGGGAAGAGACCCAGTACTTC	CAPGQGEETQYF
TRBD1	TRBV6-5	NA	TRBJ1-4	TGTGCCAGCAGTTTTACAGGGACAGAAGAAAAACTGTTTTTT	CASSFTGTEEKLFF
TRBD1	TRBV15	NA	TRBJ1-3	TGTGCCACCAGCAGGGCCGGGACAGTTGGAAACACCATATATTTT	CATSRAGTVGNTIYF
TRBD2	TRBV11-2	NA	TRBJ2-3	TGTGCCAGCAGCTCCCTGGGGGTGGGGGGGTTTATGAATACGCAGTATTTT	CASSSLGVGGFMNTQYF
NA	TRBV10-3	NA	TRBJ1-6	TGTGCCATCAGATGGACAGAGGCAAATTCACCCCTCCACTTT	CAIRWTEANSPLHF
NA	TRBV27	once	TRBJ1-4	TGTGCCAGCAGCCACGCCGGGAATAATGAAAAACTGTTTTTT	CASSHAGNNEKLFF
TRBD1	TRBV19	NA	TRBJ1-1	TGTGCCAGTAGTTCCAATTCCGGGACAGGGCAAAAATGGGTCGGGAACACTGAAGCTTTCTTT	CASSSNSGTGQKWVGNTEAFF
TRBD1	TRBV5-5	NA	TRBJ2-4	TGTGCCAGCAGTTTCGGGACAGGGGCTTTTCAGTACTTC	CASSFGTGAFQYF
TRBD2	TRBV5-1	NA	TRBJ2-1	TGCGCCAGCAGCTCTGGAGGCGGGGGGGCCGATGAGCAGTTCTTC	CASSSGGGGADEQFF
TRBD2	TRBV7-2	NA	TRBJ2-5	TGTGCCAGCAGCTTTACTAGCGGGGGGGCCCAAGAGACCCAGTACTTC	CASSFTSGGAQETQYF
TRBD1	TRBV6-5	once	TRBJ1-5	TGTGCCAGCAGTCGACAGGGAAGACAGCCCCAGCATTTT	CASSRQGRQPQHF
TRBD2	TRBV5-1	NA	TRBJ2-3	TGCGCCAGCAGCGGGCCGGGACTAGCGGGGTCCGAGACAGATACGCAGTATTTT	CASSGPGLAGSETDTQYF
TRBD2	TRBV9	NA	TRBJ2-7	TGTGCCAGCAGCGCCGGGACTAGCGGGAGGTACGAGCAGTACTTC	CASSAGTSGRYEQYF
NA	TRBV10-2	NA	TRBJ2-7	TGCGCCAGCAGTGATTACTACGAGCAGTACTTC	CASSDYYEQYF
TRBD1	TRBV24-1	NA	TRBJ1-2	TGTGCCACCAGCGATCCTTCGGGACAGGGGGCGAAGGATGGCTACACCTTC	CATSDPSGQGAKDGYTF
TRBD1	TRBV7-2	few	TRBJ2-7	TGTGCCAGCAGCCTTTCGGGACAGAACTACGAGCAGTACTTC	CASSLSGQNYEQYF
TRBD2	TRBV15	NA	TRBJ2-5	TGTGCCACCAGCAGAACTGCCGGGACTAGGGCCCAGACCCAGTACTTC	CATSRTAGTRAQTQYF
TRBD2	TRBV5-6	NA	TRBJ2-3	TGTGCCAGCAGCTTGAATAGCGGGGTGATGACAGATACGCAGTATTTT	CASSLNSGVMTDTQYF
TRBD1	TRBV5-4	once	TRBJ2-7	TGTGCCAGCAGCGGGGACAGGTACTCCTACGAGCAGTACTTC	CASSGDRYSYEQYF
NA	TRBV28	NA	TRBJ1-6	TGTGCCAGAAGACCGGGGGCCCTCCACTTT	CARRPGALHF
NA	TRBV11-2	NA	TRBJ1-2	TGTGCCAGCAGCTTAATTACGGTCAGGGGCTACACCTTC	CASSLITVRGYTF
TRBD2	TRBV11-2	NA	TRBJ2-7	TGTGCCAGCAGCTTAGGGTTCCCGGGGGAGGGCTACGAGCAGTACTTC	CASSLGFPGEGYEQYF
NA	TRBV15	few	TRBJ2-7	TGTGCCACCAGCAGAGATCACTACGAGCAGTACTTC	CATSRDHYEQYF
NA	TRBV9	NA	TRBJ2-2	TGTGCCAGCAGCGTAGAGCAGACAGGATCGTCAGAGCTGTTTTTT	CASSVEQTGSSELFF
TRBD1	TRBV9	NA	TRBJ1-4	TGTGCCAGCAGCGTCCGACAGGGGGGGCGGGAAAAACTGTTTTTT	CASSVRQGGREKLFF
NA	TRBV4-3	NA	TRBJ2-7	TGCGCCAGCAGCCAAGGCAGGGGACCCTACGAGCAGTACTTC	CASSQGRGPYEQYF
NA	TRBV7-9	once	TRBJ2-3	TGTGCCAGCAGCTCCGATAAGGAGAGGGTAGCTTCAGATACGCAGTATTTT	CASSSDKERVASDTQYF
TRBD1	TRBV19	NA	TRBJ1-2	TGTGCCAGTAGTATTACATCTCAGGGGGCCGGCTACACCTTC	CASSITSQGAGYTF
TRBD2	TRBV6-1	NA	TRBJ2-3	TGTGCCAGCAGTGAATGGGCGGGGGTAGGCACAGATACGCAGTATTTT	CASSEWAGVGTDTQYF
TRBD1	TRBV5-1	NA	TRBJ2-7	TGCGCCAGCAGCCCAGACAGGGTAAACTACGAGCAGTACTTC	CASSPDRVNYEQYF
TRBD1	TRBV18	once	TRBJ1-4	TGTGCCAGCTCACCAGAGACAGGGTGGAATGAAAAACTGTTTTTT	CASSPETGWNEKLFF
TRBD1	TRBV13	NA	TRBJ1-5	TGTGCCAGCAGCTCCAGCCGGGGACAGGGGAATCAGCCCCAGCATTTT	CASSSSRGQGNQPQHF
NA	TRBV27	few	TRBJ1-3	TGTGCCAGCAGTAGAGCCCCCGGCCCGGGTGGAAACACCATATATTTT	CASSRAPGPGGNTIYF
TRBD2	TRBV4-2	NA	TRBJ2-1	TGTGCCAGCAGAATAGTGACTAGCGGGGGAAACAATGAGCAGTTCTTC	CASRIVTSGGNNEQFF
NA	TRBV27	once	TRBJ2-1	TGTGCCAGCAGTTTTGGACTCGGGCGCAATGAGCAGTTCTTC	CASSFGLGRNEQFF
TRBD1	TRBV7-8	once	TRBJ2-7	TGTGCCAGCAGCCCTGGAGCAGGGGGCGCCGAGCAGTACTTC	CASSPGAGGAEQYF
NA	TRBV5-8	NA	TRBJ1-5	TGTGCCAGCACCTGGCGGTACAGGACTAGCAATCAGCCCCAGCATTTT	CASTWRYRTSNQPQHF
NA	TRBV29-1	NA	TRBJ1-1	TGCAGCGTTGACGCCCCTCGGGGATTGAACACTGAAGCTTTCTTT	CSVDAPRGLNTEAFF
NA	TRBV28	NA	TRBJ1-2	TGTGCCAGCAGTCCACAGGGTCCTCTCGGCTACACCTTC	CASSPQGPLGYTF
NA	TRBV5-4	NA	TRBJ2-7	TGTGCCAGCAGCTTGGAAATCAACTCCTACGAGCAGTACTTC	CASSLEINSYEQYF
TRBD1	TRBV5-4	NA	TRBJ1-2	TGTGCCAGCAGCTTGCCGAGGACAGGGGTGGCCTATGGCTACACCTTC	CASSLPRTGVAYGYTF
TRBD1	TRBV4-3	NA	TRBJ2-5	TGCGCCAGCAGCCCGGGGACAGGGGGCTTGGAGACCCAGTACTTC	CASSPGTGGLETQYF
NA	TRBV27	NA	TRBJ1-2	TGTGCCAGCAGTTTATCTCCGCTAAACTATGGCTACACCTTC	CASSLSPLNYGYTF
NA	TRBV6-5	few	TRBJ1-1	TGTGCCAGCAGTTACCGAGGATTAGAAGCTTTCTTT	CASSYRGLEAFF
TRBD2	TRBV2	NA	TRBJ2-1	TGTGCCAGCAGCGCCTCTAGCGGGGGGGGCAATGAGCAGTTCTTC	CASSASSGGGNEQFF
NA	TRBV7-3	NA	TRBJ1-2	TGTGCCAGCAGCCCGATCGGGACGGGGGACTATGGCTACACCTTC	CASSPIGTGDYGYTF
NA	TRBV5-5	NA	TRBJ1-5	TGTGCCAGCAGCTTGGGGACAGCGTACAATCAGCCCCAGCATTTT	CASSLGTAYNQPQHF
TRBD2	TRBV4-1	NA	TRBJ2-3	TGCGCCAGCAGCCAAGACCCAGCGGGGGGCCCGCATCCCACCGCTACGCAGTATTTT	CASSQDPAGGPHPTATQYF
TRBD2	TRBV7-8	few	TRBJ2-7	TGTGCCAGCAGCTTAGGGACTAGCGGAGAGGAGCAGTACTTC	CASSLGTSGEEQYF
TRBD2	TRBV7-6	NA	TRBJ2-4	TGTGCCAGCAGCTTAGTGGCGGGAGGGCCTGAAAACATTCAGTACTTC	CASSLVAGGPENIQYF
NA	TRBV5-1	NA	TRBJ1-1	TGCGCCAGCAGCTTGGCGCGGGGTAGTGGAAGTACGGACACTGAAGCTTTCTTT	CASSLARGSGSTDTEAFF
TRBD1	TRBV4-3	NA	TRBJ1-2	TGCGCCAGCAGCCAAGATCGGGGACAGCATCCGGACTATGGCTACACCTTC	CASSQDRGQHPDYGYTF
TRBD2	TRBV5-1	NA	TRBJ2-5	TGCGCCAGCAGATCTGGACAACCGGGAGGGGAGACCCAGTACTTC	CASRSGQPGGETQYF
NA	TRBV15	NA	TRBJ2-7	TGTGCCACCAGCACGTGGGACATTTTTGGCGAGGAGCAGTACTTC	CATSTWDIFGEEQYF